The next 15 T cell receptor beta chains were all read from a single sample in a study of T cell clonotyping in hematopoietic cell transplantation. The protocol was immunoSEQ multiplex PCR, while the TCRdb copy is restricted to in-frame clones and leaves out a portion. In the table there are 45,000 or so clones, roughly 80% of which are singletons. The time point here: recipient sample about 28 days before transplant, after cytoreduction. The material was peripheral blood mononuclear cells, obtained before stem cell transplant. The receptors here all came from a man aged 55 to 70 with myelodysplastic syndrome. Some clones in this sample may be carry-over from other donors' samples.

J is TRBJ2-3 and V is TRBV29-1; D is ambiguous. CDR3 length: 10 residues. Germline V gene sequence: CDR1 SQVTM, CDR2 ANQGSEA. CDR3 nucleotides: TGCAGTACCGACACAGATACGCAGTATTTT. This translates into CSTDTDTQYF.

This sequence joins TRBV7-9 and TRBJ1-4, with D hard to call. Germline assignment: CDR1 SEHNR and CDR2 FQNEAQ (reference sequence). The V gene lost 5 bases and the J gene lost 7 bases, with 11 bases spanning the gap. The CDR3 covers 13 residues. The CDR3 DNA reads TGTGCCAGCAGCGATCGTAAGGGTGAAAAACTGTTTTTT. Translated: CASSDRKGEKLFF.

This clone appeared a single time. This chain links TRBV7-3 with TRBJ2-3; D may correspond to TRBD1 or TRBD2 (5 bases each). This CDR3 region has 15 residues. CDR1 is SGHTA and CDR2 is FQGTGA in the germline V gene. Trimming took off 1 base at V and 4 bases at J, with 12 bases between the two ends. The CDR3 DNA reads TGTGCCAGCAGCTTAAAGGCCCGGGGCGCAGATACGCAGTATTTT. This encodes CASSLKARGADTQYF.

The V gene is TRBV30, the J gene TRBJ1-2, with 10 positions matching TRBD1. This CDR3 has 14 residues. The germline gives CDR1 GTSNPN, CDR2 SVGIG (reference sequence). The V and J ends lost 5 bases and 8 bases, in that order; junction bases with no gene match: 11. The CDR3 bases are TGTGCCTGGGTCAGACAGGGGGCTCCTTACGGCTACACCTTC. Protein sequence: CAWVRQGAPYGYTF.

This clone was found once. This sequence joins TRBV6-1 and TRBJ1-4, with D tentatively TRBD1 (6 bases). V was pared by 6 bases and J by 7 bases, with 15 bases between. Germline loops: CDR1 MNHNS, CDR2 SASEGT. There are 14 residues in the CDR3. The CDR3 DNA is TGTGCCAGCAGGGGTGGGGGGGCGAGTGAAAAACTGTTTTTT. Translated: CASRGGGASEKLFF.

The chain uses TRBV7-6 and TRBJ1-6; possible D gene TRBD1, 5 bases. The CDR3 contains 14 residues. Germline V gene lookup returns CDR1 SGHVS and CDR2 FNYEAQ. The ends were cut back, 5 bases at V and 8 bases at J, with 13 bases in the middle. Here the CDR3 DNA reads TGTGCCAGCAGCGCGGGACTTTGGGATTCACCCCTCCACTTT. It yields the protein CASSAGLWDSPLHF.

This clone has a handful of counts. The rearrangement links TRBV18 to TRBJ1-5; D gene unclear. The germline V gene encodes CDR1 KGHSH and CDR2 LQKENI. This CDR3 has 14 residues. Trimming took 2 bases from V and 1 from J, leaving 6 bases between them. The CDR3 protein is CASSPTASNQPQHF. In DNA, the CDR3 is TGTGCCAGCTCACCAACAGCCAGCAATCAGCCCCAGCATTTT.

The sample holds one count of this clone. This CDR3 is CASSLEDRGHEQYF. In nucleotides, the CDR3 is TGTGCCAGCAGCTTAGAGGACAGGGGCCACGAGCAGTACTTC. The chain employs TRBV7-6 and TRBJ2-7; 9 bases map to TRBD1. Germline-derived CDR1 and CDR2 are SGHVS and FNYEAQ. V was clipped by 1 base and J by 5 bases; unmatched bases: 3. The CDR3 is 14 amino acids.

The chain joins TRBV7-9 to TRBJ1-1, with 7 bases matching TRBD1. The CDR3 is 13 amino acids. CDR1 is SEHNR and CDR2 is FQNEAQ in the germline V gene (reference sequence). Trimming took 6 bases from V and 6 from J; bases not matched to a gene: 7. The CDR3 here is CASSQTGLAEAFF. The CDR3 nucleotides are TGTGCCAGCAGTCAGACAGGGCTAGCTGAAGCTTTCTTT. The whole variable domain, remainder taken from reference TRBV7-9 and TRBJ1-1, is DTGVSQNPRHKITKRGQNVTFRCDPISEHNRLYWYRQTLGQGPEFLTYFQNEAQLEKSRLLSDRFSAERPKGSFSTLEIQRTEQGDSAMYLCASSQTGLAEAFFGQGTRLTVV.

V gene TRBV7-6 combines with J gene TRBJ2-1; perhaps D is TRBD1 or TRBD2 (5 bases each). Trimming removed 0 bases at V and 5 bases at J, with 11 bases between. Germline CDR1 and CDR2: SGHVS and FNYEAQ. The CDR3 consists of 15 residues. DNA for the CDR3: TGTGCCAGCAGCTTAGCGGGGACGGATGACAATGAGCAGTTCTTC. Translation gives CASSLAGTDDNEQFF.

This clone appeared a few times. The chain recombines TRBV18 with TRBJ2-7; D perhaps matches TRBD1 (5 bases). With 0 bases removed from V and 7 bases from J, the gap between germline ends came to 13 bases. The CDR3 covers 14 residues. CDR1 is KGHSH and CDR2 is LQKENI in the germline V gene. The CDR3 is CASSPPGFKGEQYF. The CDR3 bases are TGTGCCAGCTCACCACCGGGATTTAAGGGGGAGCAGTACTTC.

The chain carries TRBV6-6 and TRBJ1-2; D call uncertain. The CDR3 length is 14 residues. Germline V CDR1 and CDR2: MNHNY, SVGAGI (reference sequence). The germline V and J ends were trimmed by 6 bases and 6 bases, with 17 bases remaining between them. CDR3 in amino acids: CASRPLGEYHGYTF. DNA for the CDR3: TGTGCCAGCAGACCGCTGGGCGAATATCATGGCTACACCTTC.

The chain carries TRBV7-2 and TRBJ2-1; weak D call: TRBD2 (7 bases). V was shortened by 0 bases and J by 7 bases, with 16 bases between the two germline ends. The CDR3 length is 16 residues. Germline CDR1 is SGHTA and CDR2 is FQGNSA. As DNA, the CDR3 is TGTGCCAGCAGCTTAGCGTACGGGGGGCGGGGAAATGAGCAGTTCTTC. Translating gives CASSLAYGGRGNEQFF.

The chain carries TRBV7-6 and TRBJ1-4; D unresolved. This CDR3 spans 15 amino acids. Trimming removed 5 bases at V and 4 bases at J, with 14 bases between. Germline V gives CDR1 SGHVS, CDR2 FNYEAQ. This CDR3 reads CASSRESGFNEKLFF. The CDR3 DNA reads TGTGCCAGCAGCAGAGAGAGCGGATTTAATGAAAAACTGTTTTTT.

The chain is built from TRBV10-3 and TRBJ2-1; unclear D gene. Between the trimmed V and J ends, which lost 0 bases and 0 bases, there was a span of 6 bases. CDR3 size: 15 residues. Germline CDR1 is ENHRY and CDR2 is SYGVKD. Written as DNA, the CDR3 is TGTGCCATCAGTGAGTCGAGGAGCTCCTACAATGAGCAGTTCTTC. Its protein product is CAISESRSSYNEQFF.